A selection of T cell receptor beta chains follows, all from one sample in a study of CD8 T cells in ankylosing spondylitis. TCRdb re-called the 5' RACE reads through MiXCR, storing one row per CDR3 protein. The table lists around 75,000 distinct CDR3 sequences, under 5.5% of them singletons. The sequencing sample was made of blood, either unsorted or a sorted T cell fraction (not recorded which). The receptors here all came from a male donor with ankylosing spondylitis or in good health (not recorded which). Each CDR3 is given with its conserved first and last residue. D genes are given only for firm matches. The size entry is marked missing in some rows and otherwise reads once, few, many or a size class.

>.|many|TRBV14|TRBJ1-1
CASSQWGGAVTEAFF
TGTGCCAGCAGCCAATGGGGGGGGGCCGTCACTGAAGCTTTCTTT
>.|many|TRBV7-3|TRBJ2-5
CASSLVGQGETQYF
TGTGCCAGCAGCCTCGTCGGCCAAGGAGAGACCCAGTACTTC
>TRBD2|many|TRBV4-2|TRBJ2-5
CASSQDRSGGAEAQYF
TGTGCCAGCAGCCAAGACCGTAGCGGGGGGGCGGAGGCCCAGTACTTC
>TRBD2|.|TRBV4-3|TRBJ2-7
CASSQGDYIGEQYF
TGCGCCAGCAGCCAAGGGGACTACATTGGCGAGCAGTACTTC
>.|many|TRBV7-3|TRBJ2-6
CASSSSGLTNVLTF
TGTGCCAGCAGCTCGTCGGGACTGACTAACGTCCTGACTTTC
>.|many|TRBV28|TRBJ2-1
CASSPSGVYNEQFF
TGTGCCAGCAGTCCGTCGGGGGTCTACAATGAGCAGTTCTTC
>.|many|TRBV2|TRBJ2-1
CASYGSALDEQFF
TGTGCCAGCTATGGCTCGGCCCTGGATGAGCAGTTCTTC
>TRBD1|many|TRBV10-3|TRBJ2-7
CAISDGTGEYEQYF
TGTGCCATCAGTGACGGGACAGGGGAATACGAGCAGTACTTC
>.|many|TRBV28|TRBJ2-2
CATSSGAYTGELFF
TGTGCCACCTCATCAGGGGCTTACACCGGGGAGCTGTTTTTT
>.|many|TRBV5-1|TRBJ2-3
CASSLIQGVDTQYF
TGCGCCAGCAGCTTGATACAGGGAGTAGATACGCAGTATTTT
>TRBD2|.|TRBV7-8|TRBJ2-5
CASSNKGLAGEIQETQYF
TGTGCCAGCAGTAATAAAGGACTAGCGGGGGAGATACAAGAGACCCAGTACTTC
>TRBD1|many|TRBV19|TRBJ2-2
CASSARGQTNTGELFF
TGTGCCAGTAGTGCACGGGGACAGACGAACACCGGGGAGCTGTTTTTT
>.|many|TRBV28|TRBJ2-3
CASSSLAIGDTQYF
TGTGCCAGCAGTTCTCTAGCGATCGGAGATACGCAGTATTTT
>.|few|TRBV7-2|TRBJ2-2
CASSPGGGNTGELFF
TGTGCCAGCAGCCCAGGGGGGGGCAACACCGGGGAGCTGTTTTTT
>.|many|TRBV7-9|TRBJ2-3
CASSNIGQTATQYF
TGTGCCAGCAGCAACATCGGACAGACAGCTACGCAGTATTTT
>.|many|TRBV7-3|TRBJ1-1
CASSPTSGAGEAFF
TGTGCCAGCAGCCCCACGTCCGGGGCTGGGGAAGCTTTCTTT
>TRBD1|many|TRBV20-1|TRBJ2-7
CSARDRWYEQYF
TGCAGTGCCAGGGACAGGTGGTACGAGCAGTACTTC
>TRBD1|.|TRBV5-7|TRBJ2-5
CASSLAGTGTETQYF
TGTGCCAGCAGCTTGGCCGGGACAGGGACAGAGACCCAGTACTTC
>TRBD1|many|TRBV5-1|TRBJ1-1
CASSPDARQGGYTEAFF
TGCGCCAGCAGCCCGGATGCCCGACAGGGTGGGTATACTGAAGCTTTCTTT
>.|many|TRBV7-3|TRBJ2-2
CASSGGQTPNTGELFF
TGTGCCAGCAGCGGCGGACAGACACCGAACACCGGGGAGCTGTTTTTT
>TRBD1|many|TRBV19|TRBJ2-1
CASIGTGKNEQFF
TGTGCCAGTATCGGGACAGGGAAAAATGAGCAGTTCTTC
>.|many|TRBV28|TRBJ2-3
CASSPRGNGWTDTQYF
TGTGCCAGCAGCCCTCGAGGGAACGGGTGGACAGATACGCAGTATTTT
>.|many|TRBV20-1|TRBJ2-4
CSGFSREVGKNIQYF
TGCAGTGGCTTTAGCAGAGAAGTAGGCAAAAACATTCAGTACTTC
>.|many|TRBV20-1|TRBJ1-3
CSARPRGSSSGNTIYF
TGCAGTGCTAGACCGAGGGGCTCCAGCTCTGGAAACACCATATATTTT
>.|many|TRBV20-1|TRBJ2-5
CSASHPWSAGQETQYF
TGCAGTGCTAGCCACCCTTGGAGCGCGGGGCAAGAGACCCAGTACTTC
>.|many|TRBV20-1|TRBJ2-7
CSTLTRQKIHEQYF
TGCAGTACTCTCACGAGACAGAAAATCCACGAGCAGTACTTC
>.|many|TRBV4-3|TRBJ2-1
CASSQTLAYNEQFF
TGCGCCAGCAGCCAAACCCTAGCGTACAATGAGCAGTTCTTC
>.|many|TRBV5-6|TRBJ2-7
CASSLRHGSYEQYF
TGTGCCAGCAGCTTGAGACACGGCTCCTACGAGCAGTACTTC
>TRBD2|many|TRBV7-7|TRBJ2-1
CASSSGTSGVNEQFF
TGTGCTAGCAGCTCCGGGACTAGCGGAGTCAATGAGCAGTTCTTC
>.|.|TRBV20-1|TRBJ1-1
CSANARGMNTEAFF
TGCAGTGCTAATGCCAGGGGTATGAACACTGAAGCTTTCTTT
>.|.|TRBV5-6|TRBJ1-1
CASTHRNTEAFF
TGTGCCAGCACACATAGGAACACTGAAGCTTTCTTT
>.|many|TRBV10-2|TRBJ2-7
CASREQGYSYEQYF
TGCGCCAGCAGGGAACAGGGATACTCCTACGAGCAGTACTTC
>.|many|TRBV20-1|TRBJ2-2
CSARDLIANTGELFF
TGCAGTGCTAGAGATCTAATCGCTAACACCGGGGAGCTGTTTTTT
>TRBD1|many|TRBV27|TRBJ2-7
CASSLRQGEVSYEQYF
TGTGCCAGCAGCCTGCGACAGGGGGAAGTCTCCTACGAGCAGTACTTC
>.|many|TRBV5-1|TRBJ1-1
CASSLRLNTEAFF
TGCGCCAGCAGTCTGAGGTTGAACACTGAAGCTTTCTTT
>.|many|TRBV20-1|TRBJ2-7
CSANLGGVNYEQYF
TGCAGTGCTAACTTGGGCGGGGTGAACTACGAGCAGTACTTC
>.|many|TRBV6-2/TRBV6-3|TRBJ2-1
CASSYSGGTGPHEQFF
TGTGCCAGCAGTTACTCGGGAGGGACAGGACCCCATGAGCAGTTCTTC
>TRBD1|many|TRBV7-7|TRBJ2-3
CASSPGGGQGIADTQYF
TGTGCCAGCAGCCCTGGTGGAGGACAGGGGATCGCAGATACGCAGTATTTT
>TRBD1|many|TRBV28|TRBJ1-2
CASSWTGYGYTF
TGTGCCAGCAGTTGGACAGGCTATGGCTACACCTTC
>.|many|TRBV7-8|TRBJ2-2
CASSLVAGAPGELFF
TGTGCCAGCAGCTTAGTTGCGGGGGCCCCCGGGGAGCTGTTTTTT
>.|many|TRBV5-1|TRBJ2-1
CATRDRSSYNEQFF
TGCGCCACCAGAGACAGGAGCTCCTACAATGAGCAGTTCTTC
>TRBD2|many|TRBV11-2|TRBJ2-7
CASSLDIAGLSYEQYF
TGTGCCAGCAGCTTGGATATAGCGGGGTTATCCTACGAGCAGTACTTC
>TRBD2|many|TRBV12-3/TRBV12-4|TRBJ2-5
CASSFASGVETQYF
TGTGCCAGCAGTTTTGCTAGCGGGGTAGAGACCCAGTACTTC
>TRBD1|many|TRBV5-1|TRBJ1-6
CASSSDREYSPLHF
TGCGCCAGCAGCTCCGACAGGGAGTATTCACCCCTCCACTTT
>TRBD1|many|TRBV10-2|TRBJ2-3
CASFSVPGQGEVDTQYF
TGCGCCAGCTTTTCCGTCCCGGGACAGGGGGAGGTAGATACGCAGTATTTT
>TRBD1|many|TRBV7-6|TRBJ2-3
CASSPRGQGAGDTQYF
TGTGCCAGCAGCCCCAGAGGGCAGGGGGCCGGTGATACGCAGTATTTT
>TRBD1|many|TRBV5-1|TRBJ2-5
CASSHRGQGAGETQYF
TGCGCCAGCAGCCACCGAGGACAGGGTGCGGGGGAGACCCAGTACTTC
>.|many|TRBV12-3/TRBV12-4|TRBJ1-1
CASSASAMNTEAFF
TGTGCCAGCAGCGCATCGGCCATGAACACTGAAGCTTTCTTT
>TRBD2|many|TRBV20-1|TRBJ2-3
CSAREWTSGAITDTQYF
TGCAGTGCTAGAGAGTGGACTAGCGGGGCGATCACAGATACGCAGTATTTT
>TRBD1|many|TRBV29-1|TRBJ2-2
CSAPSAQGTGELFF
TGCAGCGCCCCGTCGGCACAGGGGACCGGGGAGCTGTTTTTT
>.|many|TRBV29-1|TRBJ2-7
CSVSGANEQYF
TGCAGCGTTTCCGGTGCGAACGAGCAGTACTTC
>TRBD1|few|TRBV3-1|TRBJ1-1
CATTPPSTGQMNTEAFF
TGTGCCACCACCCCGCCCTCAACGGGACAGATGAACACTGAAGCTTTCTTT